This T cell receptor (beta chain) emerged from a study of blood T cell repertoires in COVID-19. On the study more broadly: The cDNA or gDNA used as material had been derived from T cells, B-cell-depleted T cells, or PBMCs.

This CDR3 has 15 amino acids. CDR1 and CDR2 from the germline V gene are SGHNT and YENEEA. Between the trimmed V and J ends, which lost 5 bases and 5 bases, there was a span of 15 bases. Authors' processing steps: Amplification from reference gene primers served as the basis for estimated nucleated cell counts. This table comes from immunoSEQ multiplex PCR, and its TCRdb copy is limited to in-frame clones, with some not included. V and J calls and clone size come straight from that table; D and trimming were deduced from the DNA. The sample includes around 260,000 clones, over 80% of them seen just once.

This chain links TRBV11-3 with TRBJ2-2; a possible D gene is TRBD1 (6 bases). The receptor's source is a woman in her 40s who had recovered from COVID-19. The sequencing input was peripheral blood. CDR3 loop: CASSRGPRGTGELFF. Written as DNA, the CDR3 is TGTGCCAGCAGCCGGGGTCCGAGGGGGACCGGGGAGCTGTTTTTT.